This TCR beta chain was sequenced during a study of response to subunit inactivated influenza vaccine. Per the germline V gene, CDR1 is SGDLS and CDR2 is YYNGEE. The CDR3 consists of 13 residues. V lost 3 bases to trimming and J lost 4 bases; unmatched junction nucleotides: 4. For this clonotype: Its antigen is still unknown.

Findings and caveats of the study: It was the authors' suggestion that each seasonal influenza vaccination recruits few new T cells.

TCRdb recomputed calls from the RT-PCR reads with MiXCR, one row per CDR3 protein. The profile covers approximately 570,000 distinct CDR3 sequences, with 7.5% to 8.5% appearing a single time and under 15% taken by the ten largest. This clonotype was sampled from a man aged 50-75 years who received an inactivated influenza vaccine. The sequenced sample was PBMCs from blood, obtained 23 months after vaccination. The chain is built from TRBV9 and TRBJ2-7, with 7 nucleotides matching TRBD2. The CDR3: CASSGGGWYEQYF. CDR3 DNA: TGTGCCAGCAGCGGGGGGGGATGGTACGAGCAGTACTTC.